Described below is a single T cell receptor beta chain sequence and its context. The table lists this clonotype with a count of one. The antigen this receptor binds is unknown. Per-base quality was not reported, and no clone a single base away is much larger than it. One read amounts to weak evidence. These data are taken from a study of T cell repertoires in cytomegalovirus infection (dated by TCRdb to the late 2010s). Study-level background: Recently identified HLA-C-restricted CMV epitopes, whose presentation resists viral immunomodulation, were targeted by peptide stimulations together with well-studied HLA-B-restricted epitopes. The HLA type of each donor mattered for the analysis, because public TCR beta signatures pointed to carriage of CMV infection along with the matching HLA type. Study-wide findings and limitations: In both this cohort and an independent cohort of a few hundred donors, the cumulative frequency of public TCR beta family members distinguished carriers of CMV infection plus the relevant HLA type. The ex vivo response was dominated by HLA-C-restricted CMV-specific TCR beta clonotypes, which also provided the single most frequent clonotype in two of eight donors.

Data came from an Illumina HiSeq 1500. In TCRdb, the public reads were trimmed at Q25 with fastp and aligned with MiXCR, with productive beta chains retained. CDR3 protein duplicates are merged, each entry listing the most common genes and DNA. The sample table holds about 890,000 distinct CDR3 sequences, of which roughly 30% were seen once. The ten biggest clones cover 11% to 15% of the sample. The treatment or condition label corresponds to: in vitro stimulation with specific CMV peptide epitopes to enrich CMV-specific T cells. The germline V gene (reference sequence) gives CDR1 as LNHDA and CDR2 as SQIVND. The junction shows trimming of 6 bases on V and 3 bases on J, plus 20 bases between the germline ends. Counted from cysteine to phenylalanine, this CDR3 has 16 amino acids. The read is trimmed to its CDR3 DNA, 48 bases read in frame from base 1.

The starting material was cultured CD8+ T cells from PBMCs, obtained from culture after CMV antigen stimulation. The TCR was taken from a human donor in good health (CMV status not recorded). Some clones in this sample may be carry-over from other donors' samples. The receptor chain draws on TRBV19 and TRBJ1-1, with an unclear D gene assignment. At the DNA level, the sequence is TGTGCCAGTAGGGCGCTAGGAAGCTACTCCGACACTGAAGCTTTCTTT. Translation gives CASRALGSYSDTEAFF.